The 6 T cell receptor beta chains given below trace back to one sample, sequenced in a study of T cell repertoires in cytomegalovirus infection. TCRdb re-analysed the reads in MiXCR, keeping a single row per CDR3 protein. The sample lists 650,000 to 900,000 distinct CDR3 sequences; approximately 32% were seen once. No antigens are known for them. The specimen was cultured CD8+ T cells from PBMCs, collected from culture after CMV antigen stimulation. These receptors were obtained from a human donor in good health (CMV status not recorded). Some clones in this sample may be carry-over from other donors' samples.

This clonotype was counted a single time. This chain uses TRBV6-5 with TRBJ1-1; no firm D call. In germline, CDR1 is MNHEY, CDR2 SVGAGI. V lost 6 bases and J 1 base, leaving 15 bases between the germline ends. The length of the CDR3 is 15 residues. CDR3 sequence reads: CASSSGPVENTEAFF. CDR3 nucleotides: TGTGCCAGCAGCAGCGGACCAGTGGAGAACACTGAAGCTTTCTTT.

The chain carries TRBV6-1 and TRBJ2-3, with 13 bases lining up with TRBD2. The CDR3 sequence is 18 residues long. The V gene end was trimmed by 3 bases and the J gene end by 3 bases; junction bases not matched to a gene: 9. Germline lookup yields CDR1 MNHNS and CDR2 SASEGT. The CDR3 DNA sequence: TGTGCCAGCAGTGAGGTGATACTAGCGGGGGGGCCTACAGATACGCAGTATTTT. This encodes CASSEVILAGGPTDTQYF.

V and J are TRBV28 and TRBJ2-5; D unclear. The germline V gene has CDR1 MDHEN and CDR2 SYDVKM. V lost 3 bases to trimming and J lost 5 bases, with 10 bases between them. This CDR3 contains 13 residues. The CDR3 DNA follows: TGTGCCAGCAGTTTTGTGGGCCGCGAGACCCAGTACTTC. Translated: CASSFVGRETQYF.

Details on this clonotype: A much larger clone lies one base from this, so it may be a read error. In DNA, the CDR3 is TGTGCCAGCAGCTTCGGCGGGGGGGCCGACACCGGGGAGCTGTTTTTT. The encoded protein is CASSFGGGADTGELFF. The chain has TRBV5-4 and TRBJ2-2; 9 bases line up with TRBD2. Germline loops: CDR1 SGHNT, CDR2 YYREEE (reference sequence). The CDR3 is 16 amino acids. The V segment lost 2 bases and the J segment 3 bases; nucleotides outside the gene matches: 5. The full variable domain, its missing parts supplied by reference TRBV5-4 and TRBJ2-2, is ETGVTQSPTHLIKTRGQQVTLRCSSQSGHNTVSWYQQALGQGPQFIFQYYREEENGRGNFPPRFSGLQFPNYSSELNVNALELDDSALYLCASSFGGGADTGELFFGEGSRLTVL.

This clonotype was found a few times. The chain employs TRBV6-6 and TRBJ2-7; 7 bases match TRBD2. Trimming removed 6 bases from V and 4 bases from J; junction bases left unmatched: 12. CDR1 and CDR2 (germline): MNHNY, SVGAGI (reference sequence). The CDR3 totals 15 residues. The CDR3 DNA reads TGTGCCAGCAGCCAGGAATGGGACTACGAGTACGAGCAGTACGTC. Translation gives CASSQEWDYEYEQYV.

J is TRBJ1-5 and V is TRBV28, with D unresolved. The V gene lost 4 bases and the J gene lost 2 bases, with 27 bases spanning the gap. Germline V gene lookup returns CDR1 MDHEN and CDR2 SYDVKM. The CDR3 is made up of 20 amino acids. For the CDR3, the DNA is TGTGCCAGCAGTTACCTCCTGTGGAACACTAACCCACTGGGCAATCAGCCCCAGCATTTT. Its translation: CASSYLLWNTNPLGNQPQHF.